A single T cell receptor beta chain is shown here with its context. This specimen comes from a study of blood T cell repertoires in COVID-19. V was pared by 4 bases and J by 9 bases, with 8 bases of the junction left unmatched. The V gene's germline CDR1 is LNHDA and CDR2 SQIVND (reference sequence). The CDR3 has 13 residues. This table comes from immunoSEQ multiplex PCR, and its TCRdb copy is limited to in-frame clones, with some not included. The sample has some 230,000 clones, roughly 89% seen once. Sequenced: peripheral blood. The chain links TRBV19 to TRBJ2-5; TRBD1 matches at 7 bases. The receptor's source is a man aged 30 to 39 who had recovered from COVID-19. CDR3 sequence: CASSTDSTGAQYF. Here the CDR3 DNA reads TGTGCCAGTAGTACCGACAGTACAGGGGCCCAGTACTTC.